This is a list of T cell receptor beta chains from one sample in a study of vaccination and CD4 T cells after COVID-19. No antigen has been identified for these receptors. MiXCR, run by TCRdb on the PCR reads, gives a single entry per CDR3 protein. The sample has just under 20,000 distinct CDR3 sequences; around a quarter are singletons. The material sequenced was cultured CD4+ T cells from blood. The source of these receptors is a human donor with COVID-19. Each CDR3 is given with its conserved first and last residue. Clone sizes are given selectively: once, few, many, or a class where the clone is expanded.

J gene | V gene | clone size | CDR3 protein
TRBJ2-2 | TRBV19 | few | CASSSSPKPGSGELFF
TRBJ2-7 | TRBV5-6 | once | CASSLSGKNEQYF
TRBJ2-5 | TRBV5-4 | . | CASSRTVYQETQYF
TRBJ1-5 | TRBV7-9 | few | CASSLQSPRQGYNQPQHF
TRBJ2-3 | TRBV27 | few | CASSSLAYSDTQYF
TRBJ2-4 | TRBV3-1 | . | CASSQPQRDQNIQYF
TRBJ2-2 | TRBV20-1 | once | CSASHLAGGVAGELFF
TRBJ1-1 | TRBV19 | . | CASSQKMNTEAFF
TRBJ1-1 | TRBV20-1 | few | CSARGSGRTTSEAFF
TRBJ2-1 | TRBV19 | . | CASNPTSGFSQFF
TRBJ2-7 | TRBV27 | few | CASSLSRGVGEQYF
TRBJ1-2 | TRBV7-2 | . | CASSLDPNYGYTF
TRBJ2-2 | TRBV5-8 | few | CASSLRQWGSGELFF
TRBJ2-2 | TRBV11-3 | few | CASSPRGGNTGELFF
TRBJ1-2 | TRBV6-5 | . | CASSYSRQATTNGHTF
TRBJ2-3 | TRBV9 | . | CASSVSSRDTQYF
TRBJ2-3 | TRBV5-4 | . | CASSTGPHADTQYF
TRBJ1-4 | TRBV6-1 | few | CASRPRTGEKLFF
TRBJ1-3 | TRBV27 | few | CASSSSRDSNGNTIYF
TRBJ1-5 | TRBV19 | . | CASSIRANQPQHF
TRBJ2-7 | TRBV18 | . | CASSPPQGFSYEQYF
TRBJ1-1 | TRBV20-1 | few | CSAGVGDTEAFF
TRBJ2-3 | TRBV10-1 | . | CASTRPLDSTSTDTQYF
TRBJ2-1 | TRBV12-3/TRBV12-4 | . | CATWTSGASSYNEQFF
TRBJ2-5 | TRBV6-5 | few | CASSYSPERGLAGGKETQYF
TRBJ1-2 | TRBV28 | . | CASSLQYNYGYTF
TRBJ1-1 | TRBV6-1 | . | CASSPRSRPTMNTEAFF
TRBJ1-1 | TRBV20-1 | few | CSAPTTGLLNTEAFF
TRBJ1-2 | TRBV10-1 | medium-sized | CASSESRDYGYTF
TRBJ1-1 | TRBV5-1 | . | CASSRDSIEAFF
TRBJ1-1 | TRBV7-9 | . | CASSPGTPPEAFF
TRBJ1-1 | TRBV12-3/TRBV12-4 | few | CASSLRVGQIAEAFF
TRBJ2-7 | TRBV12-3/TRBV12-4 | . | CASSARGRYEQYF
TRBJ1-2 | TRBV19 | . | CASSNGYGTGHDYGYTF
TRBJ2-2 | TRBV19 | few | CASSISLAGELFF
TRBJ1-6 | TRBV20-1 | few | CSAIAPGPQALHF
TRBJ2-3 | TRBV5-1 | . | CASSLGAGGHQDTQYF
TRBJ1-5 | TRBV4-2 | once | CASSQDFQGARGNQPQHF
TRBJ1-6 | TRBV30 | few | CAWSKQGGSGDSPLHF
TRBJ1-6 | TRBV7-6 | few | CASSLSSGNYNSPLHF
TRBJ2-7 | TRBV11-3 | . | CASSFLGLAPYEQYF
TRBJ2-5 | TRBV25-1 | few | CASSSPPSGGDYPETQYF
TRBJ2-6 | TRBV5-1 | . | CASSATAGANVLTF
TRBJ2-3 | TRBV2 | . | CASSVGSGGDTQYF
TRBJ1-4 | TRBV5-1 | . | CASSLGGQGGEKLFF
TRBJ2-5 | TRBV11-2 | . | CASSLGASGGVQETQYF
TRBJ2-7 | TRBV6-5 | few | CASSYAAGSSYEQYF
TRBJ2-4 | TRBV27 | few | CASSFRDPLAKNIQYF
TRBJ2-1 | TRBV19 | once | CASSMGLAYNEQFF
TRBJ2-3 | TRBV7-6 | medium-sized | CASSPGRSTDTQYF
TRBJ1-5 | TRBV10-3 | few | CAISESAIGVQYSNQPQHF
TRBJ1-1 | TRBV28 | few | CASSLPGRRTEAFF
TRBJ2-5 | TRBV2 | . | CASRGGQGPGETQYF